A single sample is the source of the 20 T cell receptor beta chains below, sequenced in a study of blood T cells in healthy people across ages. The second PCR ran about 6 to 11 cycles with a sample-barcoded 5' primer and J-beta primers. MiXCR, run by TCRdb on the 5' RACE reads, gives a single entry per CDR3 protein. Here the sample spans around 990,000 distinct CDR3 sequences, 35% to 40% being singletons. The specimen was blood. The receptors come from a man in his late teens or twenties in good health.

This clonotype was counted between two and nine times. CDR3 sequence (DNA): TGTGCCAGCAGTACCTCCACAGAGAAAGAAGCTTTCTTT. Amino acid sequence: CASSTSTEKEAFF. The chain couples TRBV6-6 to TRBJ1-1; D is unclear. From germline, CDR1 is MNHNY and CDR2 SVGAGI (reference sequence). Deletions cut 5 bases from V and 8 bases from J, with 15 bases between. This CDR3 is 13 amino acids long.

CDR3 residues: CASSQDFGVSGYTF. The CDR3 DNA sequence: TGCGCCAGCAGCCAAGATTTCGGGGTCAGTGGCTACACCTTC. The chain employs TRBV4-3 and TRBJ1-2; no firm D call. The CDR3 loop spans 14 amino acids. Trimming took 0 bases from V and 7 from J, leaving 12 bases between them. Per germline, CDR1 LGHNA and CDR2 YSLEER.

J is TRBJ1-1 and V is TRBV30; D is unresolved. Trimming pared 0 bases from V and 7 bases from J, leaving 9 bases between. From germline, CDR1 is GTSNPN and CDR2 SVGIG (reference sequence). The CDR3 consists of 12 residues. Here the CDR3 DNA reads TGTGCCTGGAGTGTTGACTGGGGTGAAGCTTTCTTT. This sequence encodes CAWSVDWGEAFF.

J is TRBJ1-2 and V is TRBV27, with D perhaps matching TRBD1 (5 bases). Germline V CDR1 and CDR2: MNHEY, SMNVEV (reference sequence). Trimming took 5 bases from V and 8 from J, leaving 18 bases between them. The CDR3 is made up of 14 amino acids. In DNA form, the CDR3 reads TGTGCCAGCAGTGATATGGAGGGGATAGGGGGCTACACCTTC. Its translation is CASSDMEGIGGYTF.

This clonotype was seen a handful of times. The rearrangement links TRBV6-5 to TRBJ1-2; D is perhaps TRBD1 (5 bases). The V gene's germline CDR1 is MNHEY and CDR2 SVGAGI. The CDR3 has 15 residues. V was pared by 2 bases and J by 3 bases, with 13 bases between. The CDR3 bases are TGTGCCAGCAGTTACGGGGGTACCCTTCACTATGGCTACACCTTC. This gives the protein CASSYGGTLHYGYTF.

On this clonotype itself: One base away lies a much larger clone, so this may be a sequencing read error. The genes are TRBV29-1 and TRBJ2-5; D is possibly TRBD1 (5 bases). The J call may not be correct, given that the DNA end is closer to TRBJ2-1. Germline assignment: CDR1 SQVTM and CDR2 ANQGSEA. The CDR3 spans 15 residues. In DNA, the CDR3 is TGCAGCGTTCAGGGATCGGCTGCCTACCAAGAGACCCAGTTCTTC. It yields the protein CSVQGSAAYQETQFF.

The CDR3 DNA follows: TGTGCCAGCAGGCGTCGACCCACCTTGAACTACAATGAGCAGTTCTTC. This sequence encodes CASRRRPTLNYNEQFF. This chain links TRBV6-2 or TRBV6-3 with TRBJ2-1; D unresolved. Germline loops: CDR1 MNHEY, CDR2 SVGEGT. CDR3 size: 16 residues. V was trimmed by 6 bases and J by 3 bases, leaving 18 bases between them.

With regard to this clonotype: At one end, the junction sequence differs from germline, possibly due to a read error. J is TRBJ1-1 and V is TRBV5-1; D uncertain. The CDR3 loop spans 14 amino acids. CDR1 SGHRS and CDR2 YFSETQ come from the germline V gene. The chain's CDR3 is CASSAGPEQTGAFF. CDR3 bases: TGCGCCAGCAGCGCCGGCCCCGAACAGACTGGAGCTTTCTTT.

The CDR3 DNA reads TGTGCCAGCAGCTTATTCGCGGGGGAGGACAGGGCCTACGATGGGCAGTTCTTC. Encoded protein: CASSLFAGEDRAYDGQFF. This rearrangement joins TRBV7-6 to TRBJ2-1; tentatively, D is TRBD1 (8 bases). V lost 2 bases to trimming and J lost 12 bases, with 29 bases between them. CDR3 length: 18 residues. Germline CDR1 is SGHVS and CDR2 is FNYEAQ.

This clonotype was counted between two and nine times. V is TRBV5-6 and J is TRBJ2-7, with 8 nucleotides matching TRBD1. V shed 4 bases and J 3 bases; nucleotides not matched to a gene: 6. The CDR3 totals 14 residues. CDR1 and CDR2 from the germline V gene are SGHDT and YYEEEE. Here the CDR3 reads CASSTRDRYYEQYF. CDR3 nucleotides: TGTGCCAGCAGCACAAGGGACAGGTACTACGAGCAGTACTTC.

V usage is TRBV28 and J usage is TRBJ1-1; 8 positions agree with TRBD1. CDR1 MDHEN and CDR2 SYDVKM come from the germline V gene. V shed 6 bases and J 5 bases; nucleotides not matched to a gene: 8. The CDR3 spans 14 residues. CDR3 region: CASSHRTGSTEAFF. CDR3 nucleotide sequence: TGTGCCAGCAGCCACCGGACAGGGTCAACTGAAGCTTTCTTT. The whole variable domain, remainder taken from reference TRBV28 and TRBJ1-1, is DVKVTQSSRYLVKRTGEKVFLECVQDMDHENMFWYRQDPGLGLRLIYFSYDVKMKEKGDIPEGYSVSREKKERFSLILESASTNQTSMYLCASSHRTGSTEAFFGQGTRLTVV.

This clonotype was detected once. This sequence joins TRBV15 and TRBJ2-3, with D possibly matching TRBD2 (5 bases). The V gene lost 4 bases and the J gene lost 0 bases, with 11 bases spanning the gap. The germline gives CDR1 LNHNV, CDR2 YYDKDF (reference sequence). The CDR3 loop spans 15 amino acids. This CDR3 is CATSITLGSTDTQYF. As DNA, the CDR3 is TGTGCCACCAGCATCACACTAGGCAGCACAGATACGCAGTATTTT. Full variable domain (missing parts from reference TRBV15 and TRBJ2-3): DAMVIQNPRYQVTQFGKPVTLSCSQTLNHNVMYWYQQKSSQAPKLLFHYYDKDFNNEADTPDNFQSRRPNTSFCFLDIRSPGLGDTAMYLCATSITLGSTDTQYFGPGTRLTVL.

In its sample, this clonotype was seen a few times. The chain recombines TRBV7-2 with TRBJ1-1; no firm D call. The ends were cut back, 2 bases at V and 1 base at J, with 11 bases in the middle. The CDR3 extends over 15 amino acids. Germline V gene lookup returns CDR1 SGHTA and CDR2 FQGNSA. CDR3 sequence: CASSLNGRRNTEAFF. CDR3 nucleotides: TGTGCCAGCAGCTTAAATGGACGGAGGAACACTGAAGCTTTCTTT. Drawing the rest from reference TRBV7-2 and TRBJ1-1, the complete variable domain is GAGVSQSPSNKVTEKGKDVELRCDPISGHTALYWYRQSLGQGLEFLIYFQGNSAPDKSGLPSDRFSAERTGGSVSTLTIQRTQQEDSAVYLCASSLNGRRNTEAFFGQGTRLTVV.

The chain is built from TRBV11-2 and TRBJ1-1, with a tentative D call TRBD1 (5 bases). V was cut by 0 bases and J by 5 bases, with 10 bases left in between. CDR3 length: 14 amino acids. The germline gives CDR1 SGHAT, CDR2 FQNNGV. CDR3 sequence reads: CASSLDGGETEAFF. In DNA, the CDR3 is TGTGCCAGCAGCTTAGACGGGGGAGAGACTGAAGCTTTCTTT.

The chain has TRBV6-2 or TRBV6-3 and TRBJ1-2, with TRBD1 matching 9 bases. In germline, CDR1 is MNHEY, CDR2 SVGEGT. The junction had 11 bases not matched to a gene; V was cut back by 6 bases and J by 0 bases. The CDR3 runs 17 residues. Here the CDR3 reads CASRSAGQGEANYGYTF. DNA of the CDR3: TGTGCCAGCAGGTCAGCGGGACAGGGTGAAGCTAACTATGGCTACACCTTC.

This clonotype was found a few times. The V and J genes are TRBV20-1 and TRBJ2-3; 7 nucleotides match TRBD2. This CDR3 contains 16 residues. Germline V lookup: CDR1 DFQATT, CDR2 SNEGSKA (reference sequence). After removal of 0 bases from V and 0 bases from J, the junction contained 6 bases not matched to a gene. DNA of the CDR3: TGCAGTGCTAGAGATCCGGGAGGAAGTAGCACAGATACGCAGTATTTT. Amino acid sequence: CSARDPGGSSTDTQYF.

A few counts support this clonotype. As DNA, the CDR3 is TGTGCCAGCAGGGGGGTAGGGGAGCTGTTTTTT. Its translation is CASRGVGELFF. J is TRBJ2-2 and V is TRBV6-6, with D possibly being TRBD1 or TRBD2 (5 bases each). The CDR3 length is 11 residues. The V gene's germline CDR1 is MNHNY and CDR2 SVGAGI (reference sequence). Trimming shortened V by 6 bases and J by 8 bases, and 7 bases separated the two germline ends.

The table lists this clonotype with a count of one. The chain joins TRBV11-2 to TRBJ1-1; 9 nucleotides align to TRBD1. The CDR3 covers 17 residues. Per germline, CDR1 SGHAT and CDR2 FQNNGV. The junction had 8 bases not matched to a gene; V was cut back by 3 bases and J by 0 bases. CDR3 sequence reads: CASSFLPTGGLNTEAFF. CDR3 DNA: TGTGCCAGCAGCTTTCTACCGACAGGGGGATTGAACACTGAAGCTTTCTTT.

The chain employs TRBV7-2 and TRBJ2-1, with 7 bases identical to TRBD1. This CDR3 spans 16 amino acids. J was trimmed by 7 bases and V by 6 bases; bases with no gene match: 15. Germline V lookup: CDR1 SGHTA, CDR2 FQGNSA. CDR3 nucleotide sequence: TGTGCCAGCAGTATAAATAGGGGGCGAGTGGGGAATGAGCAGTTCTTC. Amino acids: CASSINRGRVGNEQFF. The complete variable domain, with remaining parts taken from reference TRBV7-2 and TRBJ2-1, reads GAGVSQSPSNKVTEKGKDVELRCDPISGHTALYWYRQSLGQGLEFLIYFQGNSAPDKSGLPSDRFSAERTGGSVSTLTIQRTQQEDSAVYLCASSINRGRVGNEQFFGPGTRLTVL.

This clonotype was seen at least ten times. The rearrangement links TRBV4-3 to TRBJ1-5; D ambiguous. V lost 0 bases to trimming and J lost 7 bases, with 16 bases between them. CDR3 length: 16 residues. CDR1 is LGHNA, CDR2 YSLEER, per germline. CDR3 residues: CASSQDLGSGFQPQHF. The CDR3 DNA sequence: TGCGCCAGCAGCCAAGATTTAGGGTCCGGGTTCCAGCCCCAGCATTTT.